This T cell receptor beta chain was retrieved from a study of shared clonotypes between healthy human individuals. At the level of the study: Donor composition was a couple of women and three men, aged 18 to 49.

Genomic DNA of every subset was divided equally among multiple immunoSEQ plates. Method: immunoSEQ multiplex PCR; TCRdb's copy keeps in-frame clones and lacks some. Here the sample spans about 490,000 clones, around 80% being singletons. Trimming pared 4 bases from V and 2 bases from J, leaving 5 bases between. This CDR3 is 12 amino acids long. Germline V gene sequence: CDR1 SGHNT, CDR2 YYREEE (reference sequence). Study donors comprised healthy, HIV-negative adults devoid of recent acute infection or vaccination. All of the donors resided in Nashville, Tennessee, and each was a Caucasian adult. The sequence was collected from a woman in her thirties or forties in good health. Some clones in this sample may be carry-over from other donors' samples. The chain links TRBV5-4 to TRBJ2-3; no clear D. Sequencing was done on a sample of PBMCs. The CDR3 coding sequence is TGTGCCAGCAGCACTGACACAGATACGCAGTATTTT. Protein: CASSTDTDTQYF.